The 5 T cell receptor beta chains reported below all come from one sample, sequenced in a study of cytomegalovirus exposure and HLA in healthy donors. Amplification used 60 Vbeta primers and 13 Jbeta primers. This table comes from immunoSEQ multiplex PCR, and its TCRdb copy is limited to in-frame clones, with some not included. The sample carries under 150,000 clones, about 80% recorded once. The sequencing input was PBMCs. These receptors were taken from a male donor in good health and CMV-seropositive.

Written as DNA, the CDR3 is TGTGCCAGCAGCTTAGAAGTGGGCAGGGGGAGAGACGAGCAGTACTTC. Protein sequence: CASSLEVGRGRDEQYF. The rearrangement uses TRBV11-2 and TRBJ2-7, with 7 positions matching TRBD1. Germline-derived CDR1 and CDR2 are SGHAT and FQNNGV. This CDR3 region has 16 residues. Trimming removed 0 bases from V and 5 bases from J; junction bases left unmatched: 10. The entire variable domain, with the rest obtained from reference TRBV11-2 and TRBJ2-7, is as follows: EAGVAQSPRYKIIEKRQSVAFWCNPISGHATLYWYQQILGQGPKLLIQFQNNGVVDDSQLPKDRFSAERLKGVDSTLKIQPAKLEDSAVYLCASSLEVGRGRDEQYFGPGTRLTVT.

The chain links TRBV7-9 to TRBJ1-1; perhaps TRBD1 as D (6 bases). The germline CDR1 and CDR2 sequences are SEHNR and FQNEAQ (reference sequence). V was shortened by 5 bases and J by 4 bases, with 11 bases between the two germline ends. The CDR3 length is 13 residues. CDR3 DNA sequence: TGTGCCAGCAGCCTTACAGGGCCCACTGAAGCTTTCTTT. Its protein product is CASSLTGPTEAFF.

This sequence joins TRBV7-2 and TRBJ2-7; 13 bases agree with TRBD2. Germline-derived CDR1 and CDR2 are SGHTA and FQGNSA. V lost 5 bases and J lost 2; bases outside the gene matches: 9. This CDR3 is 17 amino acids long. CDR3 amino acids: CASSPTSGRALTYEQYF. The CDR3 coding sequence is TGTGCCAGCAGCCCCACTAGCGGGAGGGCCTTGACCTACGAGCAGTACTTC.

The DNA of the CDR3 is TGTGCCAGCAGCCAACCCGGACTAGCGGAGAACACCGGGGAGCTGTTTTTT. This encodes CASSQPGLAENTGELFF. The chain uses TRBV11-2 and TRBJ2-2; TRBD2 agrees at 10 bases. The junction had 7 bases not matched to a gene; V was cut back by 5 bases and J by 1 base. The CDR3 has 17 residues. CDR1 and CDR2 (germline): SGHAT, FQNNGV.

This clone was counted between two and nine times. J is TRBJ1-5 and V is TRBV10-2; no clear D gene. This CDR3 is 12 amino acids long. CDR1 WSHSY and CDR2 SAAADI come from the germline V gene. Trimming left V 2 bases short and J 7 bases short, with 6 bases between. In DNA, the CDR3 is TGCGCCAGCAGTGAGCGGCGGCAGCCCCAGCATTTT. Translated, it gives CASSERRQPQHF.